The 5 T cell receptor beta chains below all came from one sample that was sequenced in a study of Tregs in tolerant kidney transplant recipients. Profiling relied on immunoSEQ multiplex PCR, and the TCRdb table lists in-frame clones only, not all of them. This sample's table has roughly 48,000 clones. Sequenced here: CD4+ T cells from blood, sampled before the transplant. The receptor set was obtained from a human donor who received a combined kidney and bone marrow transplant.

A word on this clone: The DNA ends 3 residues before the CDR3 does, and the rest of the CDR3 is filled in from the germline J gene. The V and J genes are TRBV7-3 and TRBJ2-2; D might be TRBD1 (6 bases). Germline V CDR1 and CDR2: SGHTA, FQGTGA. This CDR3 comprises 15 residues. V was pared by 2 bases and J by 1 base, with 8 bases between. Here the CDR3 reads CASSLGGGNTGELFF. Incomplete CDR3 DNA: TGTGCCAGCAGCTTAGGGGGCGGGAACACCGGGGAG. Looking up the rest from reference TRBV7-3 and TRBJ2-2 gives the full variable domain: GAGVSQTPSNKVTEKGKYVELRCDPISGHTALYWYRQSLGQGPEFLIYFQGTGAADDSGLPNDRFFAVRPEGSVSTLKIQRTERGDSAVYLCASSLGGGNTGELFFGEGSRLTVL.

The part of the CDR3 DNA that was read is TGCGCCAGCAGTGAAGGCGGAGCGAACACCGGGGAG. This translates into CASSEGGANTGE. The complete CDR3 protein is CASSEGGANTGELFF. The V and J genes are TRBV10-1 and TRBJ2-2; the D is unclear. Coverage ceases 3 residues before the CDR3 finishes, and the germline J gene fills in the end. The CDR3 consists of 15 residues. Trimming stripped 3 bases from V and 0 bases from J, with 8 bases between. Germline V CDR1 and CDR2: WNHNN, SYGVQD (reference sequence).

On this clone itself: Read coverage stops 3 residues before the CDR3 terminus; the germline J gene supplies the remainder. V usage is TRBV20-1 and J usage is TRBJ2-7, with TRBD2 matching over 10 bases. V was clipped by 0 bases and J by 2 bases; unmatched bases: 10. This CDR3 contains 17 residues. Germline loops: CDR1 DFQATT, CDR2 SNEGSKA (reference sequence). CDR3 amino acids: CSARDRILGTSAYEQYF. CDR3 DNA, as far as it was read: TGCAGTGCTAGAGATCGAATTTTGGGGACTAGCGCCTACGAG.

This clone is classed as medium-sized by frequency. The CDR3 end falls 3 residues outside the read, so it is completed with the germline J gene. V usage is TRBV6-1 and J usage is TRBJ1-5; 7 positions match TRBD1. V trimming: 1 base; J trimming: 5 bases; junction bases outside the gene matches: 8. The CDR3 consists of 16 residues. CDR1 is MNHNS and CDR2 is SASEGT in the germline V gene. The sequenced CDR3 bases are TGTGCCAGCAGTGAAGGAGGGGGCCCAGGGGATCAGCCC. Its protein is CASSEGGGPGDQP. The complete CDR3 reads CASSEGGGPGDQPQHF.

In the case of this clone: The observed sequence ends 3 residues before the CDR3 terminus, with the missing tail filled in from the germline J gene. This same CDR3 is encoded by further DNA sequences in the sample. The chain couples TRBV18 to TRBJ1-1, with 10 bases lining up with TRBD1. The trim removed 3 bases at V and 5 bases at J, leaving 3 bases unmatched. Germline CDR1 is KGHSH and CDR2 is LQKENI. CDR3 length: 14 amino acids. Incomplete CDR3 DNA: TGTGCCAGCTCACCGGGACAGGGGAGGACTGAA. It yields the protein CASSPGQGRTE. The complete CDR3 reads CASSPGQGRTEAFF.